This TCR beta chain was obtained from a study of cytomegalovirus exposure and HLA in healthy donors. V was clipped by 7 bases and J by 0 bases, with 12 bases between them. The CDR3 has 15 amino acids. Germline assignment: CDR1 SEHNR and CDR2 FQNEAQ (reference sequence). 60 Vbeta and 13 Jbeta primers were used in PCR. Using immunoSEQ multiplex PCR, the repertoire was profiled, and TCRdb retains in-frame clones only, with some absent. Of about 110,000 clones in the sample, nearly 75% are singletons; the top ten hold around 5%. Study outcomes and limitations: With later analysis, a missense DCLRE1C variant became linked to TCR beta V- and J-gene trimming.

As regards this clone: Its antigen is not identified.

The chain has TRBV7-9 and TRBJ2-2, with D hard to call. The source is a man aged 30 to 39 in good health and CMV-seropositive. The sequencing input was PBMCs. The CDR3 is CASIQYNANTGELFF. The CDR3 DNA sequence: TGTGCCAGCATCCAATACAACGCGAACACCGGGGAGCTGTTTTTT. Complete variable domain (other parts from reference TRBV7-9 and TRBJ2-2): DTGVSQNPRHKITKRGQNVTFRCDPISEHNRLYWYRQTLGQGPEFLTYFQNEAQLEKSRLLSDRFSAERPKGSFSTLEIQRTEQGDSAMYLCASIQYNANTGELFFGEGSRLTVL.